The sequence of this TCR beta chain was determined in a study of blood T cell repertoires in COVID-19. Trimming removed 5 bases at V and 9 bases at J, with 14 bases between. The germline gives CDR1 SEHNR, CDR2 FQNEAQ (reference sequence). The CDR3 consists of 13 residues. TCRdb's copy holds only in-frame clones and misses some; the assay was immunoSEQ multiplex PCR. The sample has about 280,000 clones, about 90% seen once. Clinical history as reported by participants underpinned cohort assignment. V and J are TRBV7-9 and TRBJ2-1; the D gene is possibly TRBD2 (5 bases). This receptor was identified in an older woman who had recovered from COVID-19. Sequencing input: PBMCs or T cells enriched from blood (not recorded which). CDR3 residues: CASSPTGWGEQFF. CDR3 nucleotide sequence: TGTGCCAGCAGCCCTACGGGGTGGGGTGAGCAGTTCTTC.